The clone carrying this T cell receptor (beta chain) was detected once. Antigen unknown. V was shortened by 6 bases and J by 8 bases, with 16 bases between the two germline ends. The CDR3 length is 13 residues. The germline V gene encodes CDR1 SGHNT and CDR2 YENEEA. Only in-frame clones appear in the TCRdb table, and some are missing; sequencing was by immunoSEQ multiplex PCR. Of roughly 16,000 clones listed, approximately 80% were seen once; the top ten hold about 8%. These data come from a study of blood T cell dynamics during melanoma immunotherapy. About the study: First-line therapy was either pembrolizumab or nivolumab with ipilimumab for metastatic melanoma.

Regarding time point: pre-treatment baseline. Blood was drawn before treatment and at week 3 after checkpoint blockade. Response was assessed by RECIST 1.1 at 12 weeks, except two rapid progressors. Overall study findings and caveats: Whether repertoire-driving clones were melanoma-specific could not be determined.

Sequenced material: blood, taken from a patient treated with checkpoint blockade. This TCR was sampled from a human donor with melanoma. This chain joins TRBV11-3 and TRBJ1-1; D gene ambiguous. The CDR3 DNA sequence: TGTGCCAGCAGAGCTAGGAGGGTTGGCGAAGCTTTCTTT. Translating gives CASRARRVGEAFF.